The TCR beta chain described here comes from a study of OX40 agonist ivuxolimab in advanced cancers. The CDR3 is 14 residues long. In germline, CDR1 is LNHNV, CDR2 YYDKDF (reference sequence). The V end was cut by 1 base, the J end by 4 bases, with 10 bases between. Regarding this clone: Its antigen is still unknown.

Study results and limitations: CD4+ and CD8+ blood T cells expanded clonally by week 6 at 0.1 to 3.0 mg/kg.

This table comes from immunoSEQ multiplex PCR, and its TCRdb copy is limited to in-frame clones, with some not included. This table holds about 43,000 clones, more than 80% found once. Sequences were derived from CD4+ or CD8+ T cells sorted from blood, sampled in a trial of the OX40 agonist ivuxolimab. The genes are TRBV15 and TRBJ2-5; D is perhaps TRBD2 (5 bases). This receptor was taken from an adult with an advanced solid tumor such as melanoma, head and neck, liver or kidney cancer. The CDR3 spells CATSRAGIGETQYF. The CDR3 DNA follows: TGTGCCACCAGCAGAGCGGGGATAGGAGAGACCCAGTACTTC.